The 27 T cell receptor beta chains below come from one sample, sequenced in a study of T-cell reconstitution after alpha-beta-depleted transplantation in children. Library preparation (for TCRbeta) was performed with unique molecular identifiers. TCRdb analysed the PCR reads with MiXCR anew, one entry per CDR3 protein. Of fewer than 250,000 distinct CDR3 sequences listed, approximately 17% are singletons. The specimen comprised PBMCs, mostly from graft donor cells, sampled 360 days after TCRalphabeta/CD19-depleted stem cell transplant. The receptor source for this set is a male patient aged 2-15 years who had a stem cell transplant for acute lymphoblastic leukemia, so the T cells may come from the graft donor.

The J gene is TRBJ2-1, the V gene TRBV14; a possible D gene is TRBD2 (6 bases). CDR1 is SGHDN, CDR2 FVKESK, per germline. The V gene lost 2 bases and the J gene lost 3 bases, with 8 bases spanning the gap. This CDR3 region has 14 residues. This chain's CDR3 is CASSQPGLYNEQFF. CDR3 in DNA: TGTGCCAGCAGCCAACCGGGACTCTACAATGAGCAGTTCTTC.

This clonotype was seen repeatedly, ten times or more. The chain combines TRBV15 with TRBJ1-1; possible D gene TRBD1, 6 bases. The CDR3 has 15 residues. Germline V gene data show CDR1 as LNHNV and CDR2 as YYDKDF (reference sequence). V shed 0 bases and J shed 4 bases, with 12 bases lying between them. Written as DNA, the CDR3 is TGTGCCACCAGCAGAGATTTGGTACAGGGCACTGAAGCTTTCTTT. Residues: CATSRDLVQGTEAFF. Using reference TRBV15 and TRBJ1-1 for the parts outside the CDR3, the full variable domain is DAMVIQNPRYQVTQFGKPVTLSCSQTLNHNVMYWYQQKSSQAPKLLFHYYDKDFNNEADTPDNFQSRRPNTSFCFLDIRSPGLGDTAMYLCATSRDLVQGTEAFFGQGTRLTVV.

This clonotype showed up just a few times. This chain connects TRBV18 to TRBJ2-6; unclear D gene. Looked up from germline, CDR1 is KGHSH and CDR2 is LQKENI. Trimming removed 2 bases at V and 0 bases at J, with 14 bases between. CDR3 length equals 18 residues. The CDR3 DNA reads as TGTGCCAGCTCACCATTCTCCGCTACGAGCTCTGGGGCCAACGTCCTGACTTTC. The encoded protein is CASSPFSATSSGANVLTF.

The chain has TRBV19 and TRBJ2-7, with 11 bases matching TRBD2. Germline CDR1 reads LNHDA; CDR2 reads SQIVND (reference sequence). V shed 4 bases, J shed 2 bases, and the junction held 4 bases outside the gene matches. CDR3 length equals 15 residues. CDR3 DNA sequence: TGTGCCAGTAGTACTCTAGCGGGAGGACCCTACGAGCAGTACTTC. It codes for CASSTLAGGPYEQYF.

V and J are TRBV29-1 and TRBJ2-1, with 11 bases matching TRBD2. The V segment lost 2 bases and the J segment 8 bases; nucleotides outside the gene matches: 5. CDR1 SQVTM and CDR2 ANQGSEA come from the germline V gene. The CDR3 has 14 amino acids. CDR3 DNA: TGCAGCGTTGAAATTAGCGGGGGGGTCTATGAGCAGTTCTTC. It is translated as CSVEISGGVYEQFF.

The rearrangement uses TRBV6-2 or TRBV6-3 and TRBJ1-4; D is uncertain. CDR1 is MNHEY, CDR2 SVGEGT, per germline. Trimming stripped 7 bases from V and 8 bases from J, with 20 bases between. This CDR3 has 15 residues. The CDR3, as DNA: TGTGCCAGCAAACCACCCGGTGCCAGCGGAGAAAAACTGTTTTTT. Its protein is CASKPPGASGEKLFF.

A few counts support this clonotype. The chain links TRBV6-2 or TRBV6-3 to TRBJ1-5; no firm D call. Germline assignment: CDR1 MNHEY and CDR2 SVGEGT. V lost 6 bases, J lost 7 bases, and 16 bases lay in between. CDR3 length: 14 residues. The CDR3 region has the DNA TGTGCCAGCAGGGACCAAGGTCCCTACCAGCCCCAGCATTTT. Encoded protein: CASRDQGPYQPQHF.

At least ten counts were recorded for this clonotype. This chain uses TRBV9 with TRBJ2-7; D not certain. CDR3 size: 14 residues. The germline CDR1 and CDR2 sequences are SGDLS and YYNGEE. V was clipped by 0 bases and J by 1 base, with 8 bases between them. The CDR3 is CASSVDSTSYEQYF. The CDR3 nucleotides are TGTGCCAGCAGCGTAGATTCGACTTCCTACGAGCAGTACTTC.

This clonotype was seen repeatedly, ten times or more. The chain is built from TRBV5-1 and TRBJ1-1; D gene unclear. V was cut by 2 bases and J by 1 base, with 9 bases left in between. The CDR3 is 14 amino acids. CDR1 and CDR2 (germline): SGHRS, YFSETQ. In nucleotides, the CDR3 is TGCGCCAGCAGCTTTGGGAGCGCGAACACTGAAGCTTTCTTT. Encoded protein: CASSFGSANTEAFF.

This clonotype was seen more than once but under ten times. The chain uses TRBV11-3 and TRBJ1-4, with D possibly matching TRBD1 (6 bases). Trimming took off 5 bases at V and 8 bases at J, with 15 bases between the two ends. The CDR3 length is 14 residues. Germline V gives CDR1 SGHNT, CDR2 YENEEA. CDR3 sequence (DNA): TGTGCCAGCAGCGCCTGGGGGGGCCAAGAAAAACTGTTTTTT. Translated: CASSAWGGQEKLFF. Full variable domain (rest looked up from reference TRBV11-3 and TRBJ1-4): EAGVVQSPRYKIIEKKQPVAFWCNPISGHNTLYWYLQNLGQGPELLIRYENEEAVDDSQLPKDRFSAERLKGVDSTLKIQPAELGDSAVYLCASSAWGGQEKLFFGSGTQLSVL.

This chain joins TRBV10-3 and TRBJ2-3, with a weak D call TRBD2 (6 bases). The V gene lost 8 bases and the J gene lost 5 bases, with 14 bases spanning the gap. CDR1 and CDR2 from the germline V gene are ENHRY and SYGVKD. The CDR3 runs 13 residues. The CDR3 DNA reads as TGTGCCATCGTTTCCAGGGAGGAAGATACGCAGTATTTT. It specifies CAIVSREEDTQYF.

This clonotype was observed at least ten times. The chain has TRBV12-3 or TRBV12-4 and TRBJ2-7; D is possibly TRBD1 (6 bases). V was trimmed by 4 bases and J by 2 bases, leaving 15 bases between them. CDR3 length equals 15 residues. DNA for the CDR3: TGTGCCAGCAGTTCGGACAGATTAATCACCTACGAGCAGTACTTC. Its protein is CASSSDRLITYEQYF.

The CDR3 bases are TGCAGTGCTAGAGTCAGTATAAGAACATCATACGAGCAGTACTTC. Translation gives CSARVSIRTSYEQYF. The chain is built from TRBV20-1 and TRBJ2-7; D is unresolved. The V and J ends lost 1 base and 4 bases respectively, with 17 bases between them. Germline loops: CDR1 DFQATT, CDR2 SNEGSKA (reference sequence). CDR3 size: 15 residues.

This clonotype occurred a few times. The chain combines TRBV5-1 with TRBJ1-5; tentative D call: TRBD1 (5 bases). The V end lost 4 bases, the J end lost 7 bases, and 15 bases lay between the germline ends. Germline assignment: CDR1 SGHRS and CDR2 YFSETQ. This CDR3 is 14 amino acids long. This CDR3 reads CASSPGGVGQPQHF. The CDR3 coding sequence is TGCGCCAGCAGCCCGGGAGGGGTAGGGCAGCCCCAGCATTTT. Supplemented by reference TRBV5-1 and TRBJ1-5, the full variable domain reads KAGVTQTPRYLIKTRGQQVTLSCSPISGHRSVSWYQQTPGQGLQFLFEYFSETQRNKGNFPGRFSGRQFSNSRSEMNVSTLELGDSALYLCASSPGGVGQPQHFGDGTRLSIL.

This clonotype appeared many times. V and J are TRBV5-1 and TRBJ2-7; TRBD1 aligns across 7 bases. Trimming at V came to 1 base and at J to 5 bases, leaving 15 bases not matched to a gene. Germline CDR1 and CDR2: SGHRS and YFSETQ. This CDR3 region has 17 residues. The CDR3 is CASSLPAGRDRQDEQYF. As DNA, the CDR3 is TGCGCCAGCAGCTTGCCCGCGGGCCGGGACAGACAGGACGAGCAGTACTTC. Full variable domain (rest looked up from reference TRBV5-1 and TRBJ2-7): KAGVTQTPRYLIKTRGQQVTLSCSPISGHRSVSWYQQTPGQGLQFLFEYFSETQRNKGNFPGRFSGRQFSNSRSEMNVSTLELGDSALYLCASSLPAGRDRQDEQYFGPGTRLTVT.

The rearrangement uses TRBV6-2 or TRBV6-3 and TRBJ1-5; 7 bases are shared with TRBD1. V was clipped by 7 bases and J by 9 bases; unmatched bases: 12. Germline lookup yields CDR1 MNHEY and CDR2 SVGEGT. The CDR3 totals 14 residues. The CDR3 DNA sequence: TGTGCCAGCAACCGCGACAGGGCGTCAGGGCCCCAGCATTTT. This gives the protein CASNRDRASGPQHF.

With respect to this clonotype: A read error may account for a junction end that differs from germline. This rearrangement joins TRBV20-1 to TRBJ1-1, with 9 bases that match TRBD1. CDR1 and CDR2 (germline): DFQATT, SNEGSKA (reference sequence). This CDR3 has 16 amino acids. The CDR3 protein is CCARVGTGSMNTEAFF. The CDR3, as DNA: TGCTGTGCTAGAGTGGGGACAGGGAGTATGAACACTGAAGCTTTCTTT.

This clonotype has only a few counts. DNA of the CDR3: TGTGCCACCACGGGGCGATACACCGGGGAGCTGTTTTTT. It yields the protein CATTGRYTGELFF. V gene TRBV24-1 combines with J gene TRBJ2-2; D might be TRBD1 or TRBD2, each matching 5 bases. This CDR3 has 13 residues. V shed 8 bases and J shed 3 bases, with 9 bases lying between them. From germline, CDR1 is KGHDR and CDR2 SFDVKD.

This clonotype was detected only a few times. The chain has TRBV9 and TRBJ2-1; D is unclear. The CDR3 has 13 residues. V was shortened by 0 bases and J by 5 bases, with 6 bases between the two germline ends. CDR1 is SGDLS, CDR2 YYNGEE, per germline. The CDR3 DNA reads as TGTGCCAGCAGCGTAGTGGGGAACAATGAGCAGTTCTTC. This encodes CASSVVGNNEQFF.

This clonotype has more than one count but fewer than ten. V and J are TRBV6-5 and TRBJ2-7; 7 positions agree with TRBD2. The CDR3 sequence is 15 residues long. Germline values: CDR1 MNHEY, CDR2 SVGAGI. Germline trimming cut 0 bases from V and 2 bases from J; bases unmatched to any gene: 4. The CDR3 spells CASSYSGGVPYEQYF. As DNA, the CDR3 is TGTGCCAGCAGTTACTCGGGGGGGGTGCCCTACGAGCAGTACTTC.

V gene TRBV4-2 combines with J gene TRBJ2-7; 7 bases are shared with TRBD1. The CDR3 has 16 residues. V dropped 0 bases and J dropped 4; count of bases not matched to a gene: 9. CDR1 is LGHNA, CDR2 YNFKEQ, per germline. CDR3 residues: CASSQDVGTEQYEQYF. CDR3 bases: TGTGCCAGCAGCCAAGATGTTGGGACAGAACAATACGAGCAGTACTTC.

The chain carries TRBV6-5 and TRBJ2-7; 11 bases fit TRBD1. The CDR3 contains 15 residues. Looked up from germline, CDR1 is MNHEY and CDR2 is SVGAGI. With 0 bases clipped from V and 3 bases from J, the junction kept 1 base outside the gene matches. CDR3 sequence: CASSYSGTGGYEQYF. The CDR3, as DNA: TGTGCCAGCAGTTACTCAGGGACAGGGGGCTACGAGCAGTACTTC.

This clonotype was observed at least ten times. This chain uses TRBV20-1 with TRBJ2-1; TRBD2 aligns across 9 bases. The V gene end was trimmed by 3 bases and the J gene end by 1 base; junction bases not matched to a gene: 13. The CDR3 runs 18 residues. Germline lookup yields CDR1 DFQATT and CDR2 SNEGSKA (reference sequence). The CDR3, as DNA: TGCAGTGCTAGTTTTGGGGCGGGGGGGCCGAGGTCCTACAATGAGCAGTTCTTC. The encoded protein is CSASFGAGGPRSYNEQFF.

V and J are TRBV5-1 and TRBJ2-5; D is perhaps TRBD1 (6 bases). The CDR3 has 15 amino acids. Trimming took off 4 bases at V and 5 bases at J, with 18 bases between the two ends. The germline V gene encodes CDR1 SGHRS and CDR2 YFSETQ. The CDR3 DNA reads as TGCGCCAGCAGCCCAGCAGGGGTGTGGGCGGAGACCCAGTACTTC. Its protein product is CASSPAGVWAETQYF. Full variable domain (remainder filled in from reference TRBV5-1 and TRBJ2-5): KAGVTQTPRYLIKTRGQQVTLSCSPISGHRSVSWYQQTPGQGLQFLFEYFSETQRNKGNFPGRFSGRQFSNSRSEMNVSTLELGDSALYLCASSPAGVWAETQYFGPGTRLLVL.

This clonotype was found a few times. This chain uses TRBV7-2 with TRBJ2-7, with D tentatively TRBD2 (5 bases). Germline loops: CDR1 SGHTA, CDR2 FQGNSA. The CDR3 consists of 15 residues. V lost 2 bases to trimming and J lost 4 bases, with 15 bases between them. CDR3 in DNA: TGTGCCAGCAGCTTATGGTGGGAGTTGGAGTACGAGCAGTACTTC. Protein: CASSLWWELEYEQYF.

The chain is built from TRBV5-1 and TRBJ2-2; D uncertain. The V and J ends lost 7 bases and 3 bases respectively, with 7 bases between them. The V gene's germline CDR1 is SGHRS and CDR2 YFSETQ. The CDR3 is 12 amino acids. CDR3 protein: CASLAYTGELFF. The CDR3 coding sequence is TGCGCCAGCCTGGCGTACACCGGGGAGCTGTTTTTT. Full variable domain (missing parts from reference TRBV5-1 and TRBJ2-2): KAGVTQTPRYLIKTRGQQVTLSCSPISGHRSVSWYQQTPGQGLQFLFEYFSETQRNKGNFPGRFSGRQFSNSRSEMNVSTLELGDSALYLCASLAYTGELFFGEGSRLTVL.

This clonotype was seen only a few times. Written as DNA, the CDR3 is TGTGCCAGCAGCCCATGGGTGGGGGAGACCGGGGAGCTGTTTTTT. It is translated as CASSPWVGETGELFF. V is TRBV7-2 and J is TRBJ2-2; D tentatively fits TRBD1 or TRBD2 (5 bases each). Trimming took 5 bases from V and 5 from J, leaving 15 bases between them. This CDR3 region has 15 residues. Germline CDR1 reads SGHTA; CDR2 reads FQGNSA.